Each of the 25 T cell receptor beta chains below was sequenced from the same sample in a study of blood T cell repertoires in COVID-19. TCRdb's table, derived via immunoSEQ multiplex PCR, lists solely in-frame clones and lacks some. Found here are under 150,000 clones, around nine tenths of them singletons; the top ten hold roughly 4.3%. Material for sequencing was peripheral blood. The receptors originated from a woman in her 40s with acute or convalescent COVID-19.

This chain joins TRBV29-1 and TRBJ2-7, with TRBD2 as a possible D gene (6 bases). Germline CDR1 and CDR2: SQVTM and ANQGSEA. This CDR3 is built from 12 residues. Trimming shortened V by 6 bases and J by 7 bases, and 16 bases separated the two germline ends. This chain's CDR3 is CSVGRDELEQYF. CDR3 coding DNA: TGCAGCGTGGGGCGGGATGAACTTGAGCAGTACTTC.

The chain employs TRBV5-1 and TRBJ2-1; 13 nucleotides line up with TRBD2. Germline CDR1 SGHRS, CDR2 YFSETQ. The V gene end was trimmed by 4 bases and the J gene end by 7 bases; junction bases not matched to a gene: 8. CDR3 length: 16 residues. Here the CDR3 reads CASSPPGTSGANEQFF. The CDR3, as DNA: TGCGCCAGCAGCCCACCAGGGACTAGCGGGGCGAATGAGCAGTTCTTC. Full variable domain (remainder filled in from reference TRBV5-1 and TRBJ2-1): KAGVTQTPRYLIKTRGQQVTLSCSPISGHRSVSWYQQTPGQGLQFLFEYFSETQRNKGNFPGRFSGRQFSNSRSEMNVSTLELGDSALYLCASSPPGTSGANEQFFGPGTRLTVL.

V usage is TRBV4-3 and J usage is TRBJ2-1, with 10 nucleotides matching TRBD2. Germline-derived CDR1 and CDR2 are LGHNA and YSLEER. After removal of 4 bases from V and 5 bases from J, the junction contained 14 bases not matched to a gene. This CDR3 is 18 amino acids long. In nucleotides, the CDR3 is TGCGCCAGCAGCCTACATGGGTACCTAGCGGGAGATAACAATGAGCAGTTCTTC. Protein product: CASSLHGYLAGDNNEQFF.

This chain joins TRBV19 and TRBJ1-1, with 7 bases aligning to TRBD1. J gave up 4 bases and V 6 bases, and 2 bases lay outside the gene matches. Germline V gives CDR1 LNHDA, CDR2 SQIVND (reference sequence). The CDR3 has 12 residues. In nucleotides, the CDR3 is TGTGCCAGTAGACAGGGGATCACTGAAGCTTTCTTT. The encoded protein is CASRQGITEAFF.

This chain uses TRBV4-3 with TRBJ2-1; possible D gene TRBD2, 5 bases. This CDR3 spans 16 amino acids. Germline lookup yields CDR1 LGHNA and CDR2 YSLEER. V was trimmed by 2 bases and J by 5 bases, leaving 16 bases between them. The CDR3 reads CASSQFLEGSNNEQFF. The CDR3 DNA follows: TGCGCCAGCAGCCAATTCCTAGAGGGCAGCAACAATGAGCAGTTCTTC.

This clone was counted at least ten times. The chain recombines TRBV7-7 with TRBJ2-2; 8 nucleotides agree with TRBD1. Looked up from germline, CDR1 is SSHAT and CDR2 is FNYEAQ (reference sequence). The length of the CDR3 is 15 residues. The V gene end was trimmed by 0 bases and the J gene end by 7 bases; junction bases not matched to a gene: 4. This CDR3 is CASSLATGVGGELFF. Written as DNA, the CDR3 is TGTGCCAGCAGCTTAGCGACAGGGGTCGGCGGGGAGCTGTTTTTT.

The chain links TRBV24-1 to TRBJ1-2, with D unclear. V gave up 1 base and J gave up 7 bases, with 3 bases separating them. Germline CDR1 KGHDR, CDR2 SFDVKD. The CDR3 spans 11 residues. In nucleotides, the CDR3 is TGTGCCACCAGTGATTTCTCTGGCTACACCTTC. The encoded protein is CATSDFSGYTF.

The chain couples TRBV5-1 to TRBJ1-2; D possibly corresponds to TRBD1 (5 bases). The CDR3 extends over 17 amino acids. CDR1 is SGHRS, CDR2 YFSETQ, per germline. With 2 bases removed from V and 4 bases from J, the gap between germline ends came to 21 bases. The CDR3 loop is CASSFATGSGILYGYTF. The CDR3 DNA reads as TGCGCCAGCAGCTTTGCCACAGGTTCAGGGATCCTCTATGGCTACACCTTC.

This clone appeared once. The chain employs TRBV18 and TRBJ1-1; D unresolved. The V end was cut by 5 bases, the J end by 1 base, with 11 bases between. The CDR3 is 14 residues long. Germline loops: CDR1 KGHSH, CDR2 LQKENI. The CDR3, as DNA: TGTGCCAGCTCAGGCAGTGTAACGAACACTGAAGCTTTCTTT. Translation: CASSGSVTNTEAFF.

CDR3 region: CAISEANRAGGYTF. CDR3 DNA sequence: TGTGCCATCAGTGAGGCGAACAGGGCGGGTGGCTACACCTTC. The chain combines TRBV10-3 with TRBJ1-2; D is perhaps TRBD1 (6 bases). The V and J ends lost 2 bases and 7 bases respectively, with 14 bases between them. The CDR3 loop spans 14 amino acids. The germline gives CDR1 ENHRY, CDR2 SYGVKD.

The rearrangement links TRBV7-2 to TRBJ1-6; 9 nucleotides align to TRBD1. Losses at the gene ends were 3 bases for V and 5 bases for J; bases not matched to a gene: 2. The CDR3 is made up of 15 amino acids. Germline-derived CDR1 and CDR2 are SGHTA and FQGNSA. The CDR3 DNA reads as TGTGCCAGCAGCTTGGGACAGGGCCATAATTCACCCCTCCACTTT. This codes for CASSLGQGHNSPLHF.

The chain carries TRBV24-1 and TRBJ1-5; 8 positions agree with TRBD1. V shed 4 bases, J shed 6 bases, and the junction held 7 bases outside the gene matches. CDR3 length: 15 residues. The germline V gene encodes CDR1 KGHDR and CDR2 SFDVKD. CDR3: CATSDDTGGGQPQHF. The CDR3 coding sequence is TGTGCCACCAGTGACGACACAGGGGGAGGTCAGCCCCAGCATTTT.

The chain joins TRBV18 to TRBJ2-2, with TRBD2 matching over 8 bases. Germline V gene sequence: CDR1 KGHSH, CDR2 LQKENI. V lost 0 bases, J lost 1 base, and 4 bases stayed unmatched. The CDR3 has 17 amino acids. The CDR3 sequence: CASSPPGTSGNTGELFF. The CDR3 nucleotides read TGTGCCAGCTCACCACCGGGTACTAGCGGGAACACCGGGGAGCTGTTTTTT.

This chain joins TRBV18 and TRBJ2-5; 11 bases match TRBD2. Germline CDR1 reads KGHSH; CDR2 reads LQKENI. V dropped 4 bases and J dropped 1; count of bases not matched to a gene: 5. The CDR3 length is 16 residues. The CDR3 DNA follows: TGTGCCAGCTCACTGGAGACTAGCGGGGTCCAAGAGACCCAGTACTTC. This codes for CASSLETSGVQETQYF. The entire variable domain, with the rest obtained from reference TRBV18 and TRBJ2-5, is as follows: NAGVMQNPRHLVRRRGQEARLRCSPMKGHSHVYWYRQLPEEGLKFMVYLQKENIIDESGMPKERFSAEFPKEGPSILRIQQVVRGDSAAYFCASSLETSGVQETQYFGPGTRLLVL.

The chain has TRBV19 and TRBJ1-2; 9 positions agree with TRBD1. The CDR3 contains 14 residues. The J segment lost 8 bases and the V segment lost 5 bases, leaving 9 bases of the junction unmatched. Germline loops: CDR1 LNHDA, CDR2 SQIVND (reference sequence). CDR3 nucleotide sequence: TGTGCCAGTAGTCCCGGGACAGGGAATCGAGGCTACACCTTC. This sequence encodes CASSPGTGNRGYTF.

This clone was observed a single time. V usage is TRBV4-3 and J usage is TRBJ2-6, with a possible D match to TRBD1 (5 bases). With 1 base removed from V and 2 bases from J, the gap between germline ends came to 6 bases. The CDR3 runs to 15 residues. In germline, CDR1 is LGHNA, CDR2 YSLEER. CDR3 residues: CASSQGGAGANVLTF. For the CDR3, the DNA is TGCGCCAGCAGCCAAGGGGGCGCTGGGGCCAACGTCCTGACTTTC.

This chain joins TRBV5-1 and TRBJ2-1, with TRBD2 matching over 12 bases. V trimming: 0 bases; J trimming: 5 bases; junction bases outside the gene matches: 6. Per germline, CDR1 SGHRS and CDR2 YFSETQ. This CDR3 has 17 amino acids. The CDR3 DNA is TGCGCCAGCAGCTTGGAACCTAGCGGGAGGGGTAACAATGAGCAGTTCTTC. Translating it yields CASSLEPSGRGNNEQFF. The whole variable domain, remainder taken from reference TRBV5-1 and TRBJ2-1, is KAGVTQTPRYLIKTRGQQVTLSCSPISGHRSVSWYQQTPGQGLQFLFEYFSETQRNKGNFPGRFSGRQFSNSRSEMNVSTLELGDSALYLCASSLEPSGRGNNEQFFGPGTRLTVL.

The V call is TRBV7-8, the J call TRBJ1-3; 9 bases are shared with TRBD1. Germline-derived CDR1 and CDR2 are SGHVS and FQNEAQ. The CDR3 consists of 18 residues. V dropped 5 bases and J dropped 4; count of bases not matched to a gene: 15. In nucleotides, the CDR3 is TGTGCCAGCAGCCTCCGGGACAGGGACTGGAGGGGAGGAAACACCATATATTTT. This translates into CASSLRDRDWRGGNTIYF.

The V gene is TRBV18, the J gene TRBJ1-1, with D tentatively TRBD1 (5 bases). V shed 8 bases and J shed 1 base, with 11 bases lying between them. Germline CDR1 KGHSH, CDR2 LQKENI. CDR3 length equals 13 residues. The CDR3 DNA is TGTGCCAGCCTCAGGGTCGGGAACACTGAAGCTTTCTTT. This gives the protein CASLRVGNTEAFF. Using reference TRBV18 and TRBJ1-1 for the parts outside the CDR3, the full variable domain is NAGVMQNPRHLVRRRGQEARLRCSPMKGHSHVYWYRQLPEEGLKFMVYLQKENIIDESGMPKERFSAEFPKEGPSILRIQQVVRGDSAAYFCASLRVGNTEAFFGQGTRLTVV.

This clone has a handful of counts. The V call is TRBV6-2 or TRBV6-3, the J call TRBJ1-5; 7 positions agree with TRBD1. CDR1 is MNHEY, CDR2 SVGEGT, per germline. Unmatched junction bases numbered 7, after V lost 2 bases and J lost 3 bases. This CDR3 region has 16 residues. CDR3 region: CASSYPTGLYNQPQHF. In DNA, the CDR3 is TGTGCCAGCAGTTACCCGACAGGGCTTTACAATCAGCCCCAGCATTTT.

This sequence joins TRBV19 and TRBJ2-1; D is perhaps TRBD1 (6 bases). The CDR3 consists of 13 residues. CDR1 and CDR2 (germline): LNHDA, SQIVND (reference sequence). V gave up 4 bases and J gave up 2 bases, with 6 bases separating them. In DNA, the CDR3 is TGTGCCAGTAGTAGGGACACCTACAATGAGCAGTTCTTC. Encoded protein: CASSRDTYNEQFF.

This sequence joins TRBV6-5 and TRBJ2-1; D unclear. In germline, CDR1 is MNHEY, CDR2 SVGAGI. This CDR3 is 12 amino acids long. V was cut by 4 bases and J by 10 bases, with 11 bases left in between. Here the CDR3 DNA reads TGTGCCAGCAGTTCCCTACCCGGGGAGCAGTTCTTC. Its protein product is CASSSLPGEQFF.

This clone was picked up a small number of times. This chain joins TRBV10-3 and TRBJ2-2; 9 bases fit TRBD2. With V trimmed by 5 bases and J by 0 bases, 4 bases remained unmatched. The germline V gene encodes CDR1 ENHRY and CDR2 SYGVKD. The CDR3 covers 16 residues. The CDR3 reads CAISRASGTNTGELFF. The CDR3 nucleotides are TGTGCCATCAGTCGGGCTAGCGGGACGAACACCGGGGAGCTGTTTTTT.

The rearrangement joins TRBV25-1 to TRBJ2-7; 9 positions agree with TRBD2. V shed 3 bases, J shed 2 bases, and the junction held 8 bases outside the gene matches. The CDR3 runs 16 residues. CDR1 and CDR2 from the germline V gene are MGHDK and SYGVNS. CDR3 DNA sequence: TGTGCCAGCAGTGAGGTTAGCGGGAGTCCTGCCTACGAGCAGTACTTC. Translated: CASSEVSGSPAYEQYF.

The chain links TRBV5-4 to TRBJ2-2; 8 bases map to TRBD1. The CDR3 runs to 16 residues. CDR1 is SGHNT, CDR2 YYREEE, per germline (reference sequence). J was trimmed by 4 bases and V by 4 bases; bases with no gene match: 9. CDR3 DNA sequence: TGTGCCAGCAGCGCAGCCGGGACAGGCTTCACCGGGGAGCTGTTTTTT. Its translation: CASSAAGTGFTGELFF.